This TCR beta chain was sequenced for a study of T cell responses to AZD1222 COVID-19 vaccine. Study background: Second doses that came at about 4 or about 12 weeks were put together.

This table comes from immunoSEQ multiplex PCR, and its TCRdb copy is limited to in-frame clones, with some not included. The top ten hold approximately 5.2% of the sample, which has roughly 77,000 clones, more than 90% seen once. The CDR3 sequence is 15 residues long. Unmatched junction bases numbered 5, after V lost 6 bases and J lost 1 base. In germline, CDR1 is LNHDA, CDR2 SQIVND (reference sequence). Study-wide points: Within unmutated variant regions lay the reported targets of nearly half of spike-specific TCRs. The donor group comprised mostly white British people and more females; the analysis possibly underestimated clonal diversity. The repertoires were collected only after the peak T cell response.

To note about this clone: What it binds is not known.

The chain recombines TRBV19 with TRBJ2-7; TRBD2 aligns across 11 bases. The sequence was obtained from an adult in good health. Specimen: peripheral blood, collected on day 0 of AZD1222 vaccination. CDR3 DNA: TGTGCCAGTAGATCGACTAGCGGGGTTTCCTACGAGCAGTACTTC. This encodes CASRSTSGVSYEQYF.